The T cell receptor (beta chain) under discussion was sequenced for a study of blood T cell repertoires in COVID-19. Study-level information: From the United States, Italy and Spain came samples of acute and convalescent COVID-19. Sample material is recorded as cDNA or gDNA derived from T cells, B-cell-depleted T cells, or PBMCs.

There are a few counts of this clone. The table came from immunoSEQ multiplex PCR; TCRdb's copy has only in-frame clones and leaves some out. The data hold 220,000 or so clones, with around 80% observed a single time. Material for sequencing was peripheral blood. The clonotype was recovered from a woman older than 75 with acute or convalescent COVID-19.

The CDR3 protein is CASSFSAEQFF. CDR3 coding DNA: TGTGCCAGCAGCTTTAGCGCTGAGCAGTTCTTC. V usage is TRBV5-6 and J usage is TRBJ2-1, with D tentatively TRBD2 (5 bases). The V gene's germline CDR1 is SGHDT and CDR2 YYEEEE. This CDR3 comprises 11 residues. Trimming took off 2 bases at V and 9 bases at J, with 6 bases between the two ends.